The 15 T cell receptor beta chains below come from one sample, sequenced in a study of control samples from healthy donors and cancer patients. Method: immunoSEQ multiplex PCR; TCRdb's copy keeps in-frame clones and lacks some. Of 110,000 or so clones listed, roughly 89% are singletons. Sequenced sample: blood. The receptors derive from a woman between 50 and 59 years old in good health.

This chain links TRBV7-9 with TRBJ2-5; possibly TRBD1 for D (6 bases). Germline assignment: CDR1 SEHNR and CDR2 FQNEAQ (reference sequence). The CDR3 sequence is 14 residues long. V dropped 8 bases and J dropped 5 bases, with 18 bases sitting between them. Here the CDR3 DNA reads TGTGCCAGCGGCAGGGGTAACAGGGAGGAGACCCAGTACTTC. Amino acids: CASGRGNREETQYF.

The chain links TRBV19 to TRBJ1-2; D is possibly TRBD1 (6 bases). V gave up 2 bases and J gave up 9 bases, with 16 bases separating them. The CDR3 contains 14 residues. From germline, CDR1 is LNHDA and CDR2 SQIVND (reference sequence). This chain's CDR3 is CASSIRGHVDSYTF. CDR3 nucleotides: TGTGCCAGTAGTATACGGGGGCACGTTGATAGCTACACCTTC.

This CDR3 is CASSSRSWDEQYV. In nucleotides, the CDR3 is TGTGCCAGCAGTTCTCGGTCTTGGGACGAGCAGTACGTC. The chain has TRBV6-2 or TRBV6-3 and TRBJ2-7, with D uncertain. CDR3 length: 13 amino acids. The V gene's germline CDR1 is MNHEY and CDR2 SVGEGT. The V gene lost 4 bases and the J gene lost 5 bases, with 12 bases spanning the gap.

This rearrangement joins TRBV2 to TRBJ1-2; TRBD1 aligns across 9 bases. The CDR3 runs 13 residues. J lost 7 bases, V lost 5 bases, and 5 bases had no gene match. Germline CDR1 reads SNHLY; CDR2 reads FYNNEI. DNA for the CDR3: TGTGCCAGCAGTACACAGGGGGCAGCTGGCTACACCTTC. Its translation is CASSTQGAAGYTF. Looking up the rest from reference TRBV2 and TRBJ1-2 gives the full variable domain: EPEVTQTPSHQVTQMGQEVILRCVPISNHLYFYWYRQILGQKVEFLVSFYNNEISEKSEIFDDQFSVERPDGSNFTLKIRSTKLEDSAMYFCASSTQGAAGYTFGSGTRLTVV.

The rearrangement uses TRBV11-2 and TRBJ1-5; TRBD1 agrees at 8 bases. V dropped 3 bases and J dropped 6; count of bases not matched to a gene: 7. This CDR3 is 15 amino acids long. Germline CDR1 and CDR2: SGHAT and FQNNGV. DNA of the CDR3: TGTGCCAGCAGCTTTCTGACAGGGGAGGGTCAGCCCCAGCATTTT. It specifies CASSFLTGEGQPQHF. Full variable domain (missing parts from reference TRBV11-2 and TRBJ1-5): EAGVAQSPRYKIIEKRQSVAFWCNPISGHATLYWYQQILGQGPKLLIQFQNNGVVDDSQLPKDRFSAERLKGVDSTLKIQPAKLEDSAVYLCASSFLTGEGQPQHFGDGTRLSIL.

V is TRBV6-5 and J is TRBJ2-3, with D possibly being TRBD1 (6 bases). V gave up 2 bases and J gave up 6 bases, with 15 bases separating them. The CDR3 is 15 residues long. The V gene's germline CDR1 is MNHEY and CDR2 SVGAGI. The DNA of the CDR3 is TGTGCCAGCAGTTACACCACAGGGTCGAGCGATACGCAGTATTTT. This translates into CASSYTTGSSDTQYF.

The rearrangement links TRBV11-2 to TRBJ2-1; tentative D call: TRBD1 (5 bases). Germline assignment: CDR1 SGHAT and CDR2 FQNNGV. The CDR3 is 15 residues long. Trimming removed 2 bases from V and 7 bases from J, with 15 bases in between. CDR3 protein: CASSLRDRWLNEQFF. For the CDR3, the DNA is TGTGCCAGCAGCTTAAGAGACAGATGGCTAAATGAGCAGTTCTTC.

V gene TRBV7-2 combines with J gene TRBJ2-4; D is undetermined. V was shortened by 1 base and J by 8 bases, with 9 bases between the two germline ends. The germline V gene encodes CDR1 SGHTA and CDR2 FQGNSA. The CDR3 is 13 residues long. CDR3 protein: CASSLVVWDIQYF. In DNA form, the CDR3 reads TGTGCCAGCAGCTTAGTAGTGTGGGACATTCAGTACTTC.

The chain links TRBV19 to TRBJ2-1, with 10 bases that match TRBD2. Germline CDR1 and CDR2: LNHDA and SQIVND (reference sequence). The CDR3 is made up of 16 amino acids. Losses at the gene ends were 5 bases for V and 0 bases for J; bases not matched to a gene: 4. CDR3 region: CASSPRTSGSYNEQFF. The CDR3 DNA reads TGTGCCAGTAGTCCACGGACTAGCGGCTCCTACAATGAGCAGTTCTTC.

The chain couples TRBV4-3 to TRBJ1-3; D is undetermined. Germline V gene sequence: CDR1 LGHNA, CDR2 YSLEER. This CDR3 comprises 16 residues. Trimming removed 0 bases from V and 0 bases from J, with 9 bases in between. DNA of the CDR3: TGCGCCAGCAGCCAAGATTCGCAGCTCTCTGGAAACACCATATATTTT. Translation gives CASSQDSQLSGNTIYF.

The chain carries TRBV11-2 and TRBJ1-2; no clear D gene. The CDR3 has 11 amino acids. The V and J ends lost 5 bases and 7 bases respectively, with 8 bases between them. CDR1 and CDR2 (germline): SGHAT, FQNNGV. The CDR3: CASSQAGGYTF. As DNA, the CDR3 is TGTGCCAGCAGCCAGGCGGGTGGCTACACCTTC.

CDR3 DNA sequence: TGCGCCAGCAGCCAAGATGGGCAGGGATGGGGTGGCTACACCTTC. Protein product: CASSQDGQGWGGYTF. The chain combines TRBV4-1 with TRBJ1-2, with D perhaps matching TRBD1 (5 bases). V was clipped by 0 bases and J by 7 bases, with 15 bases between them. This CDR3 has 15 residues. Germline loops: CDR1 MGHRA, CDR2 YSYEKL.

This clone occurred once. The DNA of the CDR3 is TGTGCCAGCAGCTACGGACAGGGAGAGACCCAGTACTTC. Amino acid sequence: CASSYGQGETQYF. The chain carries TRBV7-3 and TRBJ2-5, with 8 nucleotides matching TRBD1. The CDR3 covers 13 residues. Unmatched junction bases numbered 2, after V lost 4 bases and J lost 4 bases. Germline V gives CDR1 SGHTA, CDR2 FQGTGA.

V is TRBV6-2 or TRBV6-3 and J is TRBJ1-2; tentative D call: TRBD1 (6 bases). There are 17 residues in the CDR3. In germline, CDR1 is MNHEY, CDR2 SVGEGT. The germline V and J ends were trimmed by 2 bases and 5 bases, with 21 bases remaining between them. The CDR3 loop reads CASSYDGQGPAKYGYTF. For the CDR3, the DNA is TGTGCCAGCAGTTACGATGGGCAGGGGCCAGCAAAATATGGCTACACCTTC.

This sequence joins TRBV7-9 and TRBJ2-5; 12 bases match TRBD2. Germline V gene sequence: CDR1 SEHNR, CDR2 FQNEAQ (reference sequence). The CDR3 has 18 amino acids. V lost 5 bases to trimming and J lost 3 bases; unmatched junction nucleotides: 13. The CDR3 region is CASSRDLLAGGSKETQYF. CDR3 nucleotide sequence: TGTGCCAGCAGCCGGGACTTACTAGCGGGGGGCTCCAAAGAGACCCAGTACTTC.